This TCR beta chain stems from a study of T cells in Graves' hyperthyroidism and ophthalmopathy. Amplification targeted TCR beta CDR3 regions from RNA transcripts. TCR CDR3 underwent first-round RT-PCR with the HTBI primer set. TCRdb redid the calling of the multiplex PCR reads with MiXCR, one entry per CDR3 protein. This table holds hundreds of thousands of distinct CDR3 sequences, around 39% found once. The length of the CDR3 is 15 residues. Losses at the gene ends were 1 base for V and 3 bases for J; bases not matched to a gene: 6. CDR1 is MGHRA and CDR2 is YSYEKL in the germline V gene. Study-wide points: Blood held most thyroid clonotypes expanded above 0.001 frequency. The model anticipated ophthalmopathy a median about 6.5 months pre-onset.

Diagnostic decisions used clinical symptoms, serum thyroxine and TRAb, thyroid ultrasound and orbital computed tomography. 8.5 to 10 ml of fresh peripheral blood supplied the PBMCs. This clonotype was found once. Its specificity is unknown. The clonotype was recovered from a man between 18 and 29 years old with Graves' hyperthyroidism. The material sequenced was blood. The chain has TRBV4-1 and TRBJ2-7; 7 nucleotides line up with TRBD1. CDR3 sequence reads: CASSQGETGHYEQYF. CDR3 nucleotides: TGCGCCAGCAGCCAAGGGGAGACAGGGCACTACGAGCAGTACTTC.